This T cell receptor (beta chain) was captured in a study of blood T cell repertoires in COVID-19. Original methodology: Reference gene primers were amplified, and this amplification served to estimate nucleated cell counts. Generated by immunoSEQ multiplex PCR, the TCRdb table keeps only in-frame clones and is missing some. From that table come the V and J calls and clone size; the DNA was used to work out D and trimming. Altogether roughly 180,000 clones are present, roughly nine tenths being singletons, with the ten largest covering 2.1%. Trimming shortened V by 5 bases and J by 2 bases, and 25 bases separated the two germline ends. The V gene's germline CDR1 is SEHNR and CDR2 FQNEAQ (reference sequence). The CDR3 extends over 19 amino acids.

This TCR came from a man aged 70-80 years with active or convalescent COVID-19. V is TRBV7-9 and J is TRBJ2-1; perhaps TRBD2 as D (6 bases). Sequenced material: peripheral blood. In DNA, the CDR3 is TGTGCCAGCAGCCCGTCGGCCAGGGTAAGCGGGTCCGCCTACAATGAGCAGTTCTTC. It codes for CASSPSARVSGSAYNEQFF.